This T cell receptor beta chain originates from a study of identical twins. Findings of the study overall: Invariant MAIT and iNKT cells could partly confound zero-insertion analyses. Beta clonotypes that were abundant in cord blood contained fewer insertions, a pattern absent from memory repertoires.

As for this clonotype: What it binds is not known.

TCRdb analysed the 5' RACE reads with MiXCR anew, one entry per CDR3 protein. The table records approximately 500,000 distinct CDR3 sequences, about 15% of them present only once. V dropped 1 base and J dropped 0 bases, with 13 bases sitting between them. The length of the CDR3 is 18 residues. The germline V gene encodes CDR1 MGHDK and CDR2 SYGVNS. These data also formed part of another study, on yellow fever vaccine responses in identical twins.

Sequencing was carried out using CD4+ T cells sorted from blood. J is TRBJ2-6 and V is TRBV25-1; either TRBD1 or TRBD2 may supply D (7 bases each). This TCR came from a woman aged 18 to 35 in good health. CDR3 protein: CASSEWGGGLSGANVLTF. CDR3 bases: TGTGCCAGCAGTGAATGGGGAGGGGGCCTCTCTGGGGCCAACGTCCTGACTTTC.